The next 25 T cell receptor beta chains were all read from a single sample in a study of post-analysis software for immune sequencing data. General observations from the study: Patients used about 5 TRBV segments, including TRBV5-6, TRBV5-1 and TRBV20-1, more often than controls.

Prepared libraries of TCR beta cDNA carried unique molecular identifiers. MiXCR, run by TCRdb on the PCR reads, gives a single entry per CDR3 protein. The data contain about 540,000 distinct CDR3 sequences, approximately 31% of them singletons. The antigens of these receptors remain unknown. The specimen was blood. These receptors all come from a girl aged 2 to 17 with multiple sclerosis.

This clonotype was counted only a few times. V and J are TRBV4-2 and TRBJ2-5, with a weak D call TRBD2 (6 bases). The J call is in doubt because the DNA end fits TRBJ2-7 better. Germline CDR1 reads LGHNA; CDR2 reads YNFKEQ. The CDR3 has 17 residues. The CDR3 nucleotides are TGTGCCAGCAGCCAAGAATGGGCAGCTAGCGCTGGTTACGAGCAGTACTTC. Translation: CASSQEWAASAGYEQYF.

The chain uses TRBV2 and TRBJ2-4, with D possibly being TRBD2 (6 bases). Germline lookup yields CDR1 SNHLY and CDR2 FYNNEI. Trimming cost V 7 bases and J 0 bases, with 10 bases left between them. The CDR3 consists of 14 residues. The DNA of the CDR3 is TGTGCCAGCAAACCGGGACTAGCCAAAAACATTCAGTACTTC. This sequence encodes CASKPGLAKNIQYF.

This chain joins TRBV9 and TRBJ1-4; D remains unclear. The CDR3 runs 15 residues. Trimming removed 0 bases from V and 8 bases from J, with 14 bases in between. From germline, CDR1 is SGDLS and CDR2 YYNGEE. CDR3 protein: CASSVAGSLAEKLFF. The CDR3 DNA sequence: TGTGCCAGCAGCGTAGCGGGCAGCCTAGCGGAAAAACTGTTTTTT.

CDR3 DNA sequence: TGTGCCAGCAGCCCCCCAGCTTCCTACGAGCAGTACTTC. This gives the protein CASSPPASYEQYF. The chain combines TRBV3-1 with TRBJ2-7; D not certain. V was clipped by 4 bases and J by 1 base, with 8 bases between them. From germline, CDR1 is LGHDT and CDR2 YNNKEL (reference sequence). There are 13 residues in the CDR3.

This chain uses TRBV14 with TRBJ1-1; D is perhaps TRBD1 (6 bases). Germline CDR1 is SGHDN and CDR2 is FVKESK. The CDR3 loop spans 20 amino acids. With 1 base removed from V and 2 bases from J, the gap between germline ends came to 26 bases. The CDR3 here is CASSQVLRAQGRIPNTEAFF. The CDR3 coding sequence is TGTGCCAGCAGCCAAGTTCTCCGGGCACAGGGCCGTATACCCAACACTGAAGCTTTCTTT.

The rearrangement uses TRBV20-1 and TRBJ2-4; 8 bases agree with TRBD1. Germline lookup yields CDR1 DFQATT and CDR2 SNEGSKA (reference sequence). J lost 4 bases, V lost 7 bases, and 6 bases had no gene match. The CDR3 spans 13 residues. The DNA for the CDR3 is TGCAGTGTGCCCGGGACAGGAAAAAACATTCAGTACTTC. It specifies CSVPGTGKNIQYF.

Regarding this clonotype: The junction does not match germline at one end; this may be a read error. V gene TRBV20-1 combines with J gene TRBJ1-1, with D perhaps TRBD1 (6 bases). Germline-derived CDR1 and CDR2 are DFQATT and SNEGSKA (reference sequence). This CDR3 region has 14 residues. Here the CDR3 DNA reads TGCAGTGCGCCCACAACGGGGGCGGGCACTGAGGCTTTCTTT. It encodes CSAPTTGAGTEAFF.

J is TRBJ1-1 and V is TRBV6-1, with 7 positions matching TRBD1. This CDR3 is 15 amino acids long. The V and J ends lost 4 bases and 1 base, in that order; junction bases with no gene match: 6. The V gene's germline CDR1 is MNHNS and CDR2 SASEGT. CDR3 in DNA: TGTGCCAGCAGTGCCAAGACAGGGAAGAACACTGAAGCTTTCTTT. Translated, it gives CASSAKTGKNTEAFF.

The CDR3 protein is CASSSPLPGSRRETQYF. In nucleotides, the CDR3 is TGTGCCAGCAGCTCCCCATTACCGGGGTCAAGGAGAGAGACCCAGTACTTC. The chain recombines TRBV5-6 with TRBJ2-5; D may be TRBD2 (5 bases). CDR1 and CDR2 from the germline V gene are SGHDT and YYEEEE. This CDR3 is 17 amino acids long. V lost 3 bases, J lost 4 bases, and 22 bases lay in between.

Turning to this clonotype: Since a much larger clone is just one base distant, this may be a read error. The chain is built from TRBV5-5 and TRBJ2-3, with unresolved D. Germline V gives CDR1 SGHKS, CDR2 YYEKEE (reference sequence). The CDR3 covers 15 residues. CDR3 in DNA: TGTGCCAGCAGCTTGGCGGGCTTCAGCACAGATGCGCAGTATTTT. Encoded protein: CASSLAGFSTDAQYF.

The chain is built from TRBV5-1 and TRBJ1-2, with a tentative D call TRBD1 (5 bases). Trimming removed 4 bases at V and 4 bases at J, with 26 bases between. The CDR3 is made up of 18 amino acids. Germline V gene lookup returns CDR1 SGHRS and CDR2 YFSETQ. CDR3 nucleotide sequence: TGCGCCAGCAGCCTGACCATTGGGACCCCAGTTAATCCCTATGGCTACACCTTC. It encodes CASSLTIGTPVNPYGYTF.

The rearrangement links TRBV5-1 to TRBJ2-7; D unclear. V was clipped by 0 bases and J by 7 bases, with 14 bases between them. CDR3 length equals 14 residues. The germline gives CDR1 SGHRS, CDR2 YFSETQ. CDR3 loop: CASSLGVRSDEQYF. For the CDR3, the DNA is TGCGCCAGCAGCTTGGGGGTTAGATCGGATGAGCAGTACTTC.

V and J are TRBV2 and TRBJ2-5; the match to TRBD2 covers 15 bases. V lost 5 bases to trimming and J lost 5 bases; unmatched junction nucleotides: 6. CDR1 is SNHLY and CDR2 is FYNNEI in the germline V gene. The CDR3 is 16 residues long. DNA of the CDR3: TGTGCCAGCAGTCAAAGGACTAGCGGGGGGGCGGAGACCCAGTACTTC. It is translated as CASSQRTSGGAETQYF.

This clonotype has just a few counts. The chain recombines TRBV6-1 with TRBJ2-5; 8 positions agree with TRBD2. The CDR3 totals 17 residues. CDR1 MNHNS and CDR2 SASEGT come from the germline V gene. The ends lost 0 bases at V and 3 bases at J; junction bases unmatched: 9. The CDR3 loop reads CASSEASWTLAEETQYF. The CDR3 DNA sequence: TGTGCCAGCAGTGAAGCTAGTTGGACACTAGCGGAAGAGACCCAGTACTTC.

The rearrangement joins TRBV25-1 to TRBJ2-4; TRBD1 matches 8 bases. This CDR3 comprises 16 residues. The germline CDR1 and CDR2 sequences are MGHDK and SYGVNS. V trimming: 3 bases; J trimming: 15 bases; junction bases outside the gene matches: 19. This CDR3 is CASSELATGAGETRYF. As DNA, the CDR3 is TGTGCCAGCAGTGAGCTCGCGACAGGGGCGGGCGAGACCCGGTACTTC. The whole variable domain, filled in from reference TRBV25-1 and TRBJ2-4, reads EADIYQTPRYLVIGTGKKITLECSQTMGHDKMYWYQQDPGMELHLIHYSYGVNSTEKGDLSSESTVSRIRTEHFPLTLESARPSHTSQYLCASSELATGAGETRYFGAGTRLSVL.

This chain links TRBV6-5 with TRBJ2-7, with TRBD2 as a possible D gene (8 bases). With the DNA end fitting TRBJ2-5 better, the J assignment may be wrong. The CDR3 covers 16 residues. CDR1 MNHEY and CDR2 SVGAGI come from the germline V gene. The CDR3 region has the DNA TGTGCCAGCAGCCCGACGGGAGGGGGCGGTTGGGAGACCCAGTACTTC. It is translated as CASSPTGGGGWETQYF.

This clonotype was detected only a few times. The chain employs TRBV6-5 and TRBJ1-2, with no clear D. CDR1 and CDR2 (germline): MNHEY, SVGAGI. V was trimmed by 5 bases and J by 8 bases, leaving 12 bases between them. CDR3 length: 12 amino acids. The CDR3 DNA is TGTGCCAGCAGTCCTCTGGGGTGGGGCTACACCTTC. Encoded protein: CASSPLGWGYTF.

In this sample, this clonotype turned up a few times. CDR3 nucleotide sequence: TGTGCCAGCAGTTCATTACGACAGAGAGAGACCCAGTACTTC. It encodes CASSSLRQRETQYF. The rearrangement joins TRBV27 to TRBJ2-5, with D maybe TRBD1 (5 bases). The CDR3 spans 14 residues. Germline CDR1 MNHEY, CDR2 SMNVEV (reference sequence). V was shortened by 4 bases and J by 4 bases, with 13 bases between the two germline ends.

This clonotype was recorded a few times. The chain employs TRBV20-1 and TRBJ2-7; 10 bases line up with TRBD2. J was trimmed by 2 bases and V by 6 bases; bases with no gene match: 7. CDR1 DFQATT and CDR2 SNEGSKA come from the germline V gene (reference sequence). The CDR3 is 14 residues long. CDR3 sequence: CSALLAGVTYEQYF. In DNA form, the CDR3 reads TGCAGTGCCCTTCTAGCGGGGGTGACCTACGAGCAGTACTTC.

The chain carries TRBV9 and TRBJ2-5, with 10 nucleotides matching TRBD2. With 3 bases clipped from V and 1 base from J, the junction kept 9 bases outside the gene matches. The CDR3 extends over 17 amino acids. Germline V gene sequence: CDR1 SGDLS, CDR2 YYNGEE. CDR3 DNA: TGTGCCAGCAGCGCCTCGAATAGCGGGGGGCCCCAAGAGACCCAGTACTTC. Amino acids: CASSASNSGGPQETQYF.

The chain carries TRBV20-1 and TRBJ2-3; D possibly corresponds to TRBD2 (5 bases). Trimming pared 3 bases from V and 5 bases from J, leaving 6 bases between. The CDR3 sequence is 11 residues long. Germline CDR1 is DFQATT and CDR2 is SNEGSKA (reference sequence). The CDR3 nucleotides read TGCAGTGCTAGGAGGGTAGATACGCAGTATTTT. This sequence encodes CSARRVDTQYF.

V usage is TRBV5-5 and J usage is TRBJ2-5, with D unresolved. Trimming left V 0 bases short and J 4 bases short, with 7 bases between. This CDR3 has 13 amino acids. In germline, CDR1 is SGHKS, CDR2 YYEKEE (reference sequence). The CDR3 DNA follows: TGTGCCAGCAGCTTGGGAGTCCTAGAGACCCAGTACTTC. Translation: CASSLGVLETQYF.

This clonotype was counted between two and nine times. This chain connects TRBV12-3 or TRBV12-4 to TRBJ2-3; 14 nucleotides match TRBD2. CDR3 length equals 15 residues. J was trimmed by 5 bases and V by 6 bases; bases with no gene match: 4. Here the CDR3 DNA reads TGTGCCAGCAGACCGACTAGCGGGGGGGTAGATACGCAGTATTTT. Translated, it gives CASRPTSGGVDTQYF.

The rearrangement links TRBV27 to TRBJ2-3; the D gene could be TRBD1 or TRBD2 (7 bases each). V was shortened by 5 bases and J by 6 bases, with 15 bases between the two germline ends. Germline CDR1 reads MNHEY; CDR2 reads SMNVEV (reference sequence). The CDR3 is made up of 14 amino acids. The CDR3 DNA reads as TGTGCCAGCAGTGCAGGGGGGGGCTGGGATACGCAGTATTTT. This gives the protein CASSAGGGWDTQYF.

This clonotype appeared a few times. The chain carries TRBV11-1 and TRBJ1-2; TRBD1 matches 7 bases. This CDR3 contains 14 residues. Germline V gene sequence: CDR1 SGHAT, CDR2 FQDESV (reference sequence). J was trimmed by 4 bases and V by 4 bases; bases with no gene match: 6. The CDR3 here is CASSSTGIPYGYTF. CDR3 coding DNA: TGTGCCAGCAGCTCGACAGGGATCCCCTATGGCTACACCTTC.